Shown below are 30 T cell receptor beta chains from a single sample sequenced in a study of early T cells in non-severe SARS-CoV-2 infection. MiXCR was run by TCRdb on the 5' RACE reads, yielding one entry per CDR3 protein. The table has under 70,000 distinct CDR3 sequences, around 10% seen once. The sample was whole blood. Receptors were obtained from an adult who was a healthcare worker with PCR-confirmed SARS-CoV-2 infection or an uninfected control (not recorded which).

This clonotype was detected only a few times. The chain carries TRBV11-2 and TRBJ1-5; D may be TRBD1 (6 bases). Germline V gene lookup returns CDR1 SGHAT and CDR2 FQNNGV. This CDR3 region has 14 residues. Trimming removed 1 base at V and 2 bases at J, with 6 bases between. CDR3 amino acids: CASSLAGGNQPQHF. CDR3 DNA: TGTGCCAGCAGCTTAGCAGGGGGCAATCAGCCCCAGCATTTT.

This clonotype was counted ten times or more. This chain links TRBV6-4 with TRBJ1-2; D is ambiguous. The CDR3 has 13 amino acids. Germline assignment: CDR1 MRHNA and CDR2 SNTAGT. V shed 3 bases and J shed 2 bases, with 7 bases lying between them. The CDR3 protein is CASSENANYGYTF. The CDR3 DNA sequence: TGTGCCAGCAGTGAGAATGCGAACTATGGCTACACCTTC.

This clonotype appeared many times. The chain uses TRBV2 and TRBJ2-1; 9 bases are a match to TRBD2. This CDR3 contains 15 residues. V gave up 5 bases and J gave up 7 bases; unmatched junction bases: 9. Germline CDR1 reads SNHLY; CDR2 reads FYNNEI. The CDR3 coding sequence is TGTGCCAGCAGTCCTAGTGGCGGGAGGGGGAATGAGCAGTTCTTC. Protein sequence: CASSPSGGRGNEQFF.

The CDR3 DNA reads as TGCAGTGCTAGTGACCCTCAGGGGGGGGTCTACAATGAGCAGTTCTTC. Its translation: CSASDPQGGVYNEQFF. This chain uses TRBV20-1 with TRBJ2-1; D may be TRBD1 or TRBD2 (7 bases each). There are 16 residues in the CDR3. The V gene's germline CDR1 is DFQATT and CDR2 SNEGSKA (reference sequence). V was clipped by 3 bases and J by 3 bases, with 18 bases between them.

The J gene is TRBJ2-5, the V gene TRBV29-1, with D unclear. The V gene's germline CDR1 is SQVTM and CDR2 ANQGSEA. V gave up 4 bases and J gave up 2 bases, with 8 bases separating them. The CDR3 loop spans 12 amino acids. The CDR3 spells CSVVPEQETQYF. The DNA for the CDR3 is TGCAGCGTTGTGCCAGAACAAGAGACCCAGTACTTC.

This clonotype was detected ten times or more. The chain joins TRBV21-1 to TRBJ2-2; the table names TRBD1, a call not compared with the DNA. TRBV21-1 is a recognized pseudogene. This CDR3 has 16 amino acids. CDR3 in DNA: TGTGCCAGCAGCAAAGCCCGCAGGGGGCGTACCGGGGAGCTGTTTTTT. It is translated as CASSKARRGRTGELFF.

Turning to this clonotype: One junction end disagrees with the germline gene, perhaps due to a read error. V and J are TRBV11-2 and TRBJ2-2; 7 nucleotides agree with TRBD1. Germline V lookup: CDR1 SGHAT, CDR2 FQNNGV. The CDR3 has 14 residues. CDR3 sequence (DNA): TGTGCCAGCAGCGTAGACAGGGCGGCCGGGGAGCTGTTTTTT. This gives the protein CASSVDRAAGELFF.

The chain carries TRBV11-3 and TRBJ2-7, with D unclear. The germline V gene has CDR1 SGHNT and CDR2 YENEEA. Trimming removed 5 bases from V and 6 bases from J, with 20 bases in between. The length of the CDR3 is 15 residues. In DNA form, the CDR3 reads TGTGCCAGCAGCCTCACGTGGCAGTCCCTCGGCGAGCAGTACTTC. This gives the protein CASSLTWQSLGEQYF.

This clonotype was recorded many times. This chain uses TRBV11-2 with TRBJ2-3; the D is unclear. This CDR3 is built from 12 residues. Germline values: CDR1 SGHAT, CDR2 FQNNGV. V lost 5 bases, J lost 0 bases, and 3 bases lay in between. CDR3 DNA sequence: TGTGCCAGCAGCCTGAGCACAGATACGCAGTATTTT. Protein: CASSLSTDTQYF. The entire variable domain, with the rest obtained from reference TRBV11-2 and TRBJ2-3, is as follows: EAGVAQSPRYKIIEKRQSVAFWCNPISGHATLYWYQQILGQGPKLLIQFQNNGVVDDSQLPKDRFSAERLKGVDSTLKIQPAKLEDSAVYLCASSLSTDTQYFGPGTRLTVL.

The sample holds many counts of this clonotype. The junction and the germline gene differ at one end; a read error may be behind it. The CDR3 DNA reads as TGTGCTAGCAGCTTAGGAGGCGGGAGGGTAGAGACCCAGTACTTC. It is translated as CASSLGGGRVETQYF. V gene TRBV7-7 combines with J gene TRBJ2-5; 9 nucleotides line up with TRBD2. The CDR3 loop spans 15 amino acids. Germline V lookup: CDR1 SSHAT, CDR2 FNYEAQ (reference sequence).

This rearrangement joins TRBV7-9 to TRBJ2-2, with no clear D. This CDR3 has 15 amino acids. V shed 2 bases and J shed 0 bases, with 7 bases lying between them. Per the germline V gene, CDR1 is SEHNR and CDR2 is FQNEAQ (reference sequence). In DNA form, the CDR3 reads TGTGCCAGCAGCTTATCAGCGCCGAACACCGGGGAGCTGTTTTTT. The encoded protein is CASSLSAPNTGELFF. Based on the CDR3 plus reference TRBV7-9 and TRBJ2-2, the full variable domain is DTGVSQNPRHKITKRGQNVTFRCDPISEHNRLYWYRQTLGQGPEFLTYFQNEAQLEKSRLLSDRFSAERPKGSFSTLEIQRTEQGDSAMYLCASSLSAPNTGELFFGEGSRLTVL.

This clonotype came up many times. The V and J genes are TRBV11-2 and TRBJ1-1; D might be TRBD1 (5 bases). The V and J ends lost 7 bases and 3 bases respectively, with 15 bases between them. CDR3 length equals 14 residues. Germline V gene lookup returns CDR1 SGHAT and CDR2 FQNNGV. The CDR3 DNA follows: TGTGCCAGCACCCTGCCGGGACGGGACACTGAAGCTTTCTTT. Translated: CASTLPGRDTEAFF.

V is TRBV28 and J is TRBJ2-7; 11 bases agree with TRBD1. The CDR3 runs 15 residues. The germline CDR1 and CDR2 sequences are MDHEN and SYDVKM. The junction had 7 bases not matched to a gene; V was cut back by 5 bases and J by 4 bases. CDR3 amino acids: CASSGWTGGAYEQYF. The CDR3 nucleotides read TGTGCCAGCAGTGGATGGACAGGGGGCGCTTACGAGCAGTACTTC.

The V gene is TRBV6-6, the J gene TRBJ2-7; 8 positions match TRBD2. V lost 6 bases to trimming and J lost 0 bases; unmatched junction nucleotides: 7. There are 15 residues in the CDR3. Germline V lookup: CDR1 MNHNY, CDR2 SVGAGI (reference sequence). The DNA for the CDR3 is TGTGCCAGCAGCTATAGCGGGGCGAGCTCCTACGAGCAGTACTTC. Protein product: CASSYSGASSYEQYF.

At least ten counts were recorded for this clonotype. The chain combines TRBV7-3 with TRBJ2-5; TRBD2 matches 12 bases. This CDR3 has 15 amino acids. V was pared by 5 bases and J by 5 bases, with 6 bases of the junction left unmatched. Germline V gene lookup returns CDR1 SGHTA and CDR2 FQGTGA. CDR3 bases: TGTGCCAGCAGCCCTAGCGGGGGGGCCACGGAGACCCAGTACTTC. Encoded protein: CASSPSGGATETQYF.

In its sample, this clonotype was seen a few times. As DNA, the CDR3 is TGTGCCAGCAGTCCTGGGGCCAACGTCCTGACTTTC. Protein: CASSPGANVLTF. This chain uses TRBV6-2 or TRBV6-3 with TRBJ2-6; no definite D call. V lost 5 bases, J lost 2 bases, and 1 base lay in between. Germline V lookup: CDR1 MNHEY, CDR2 SVGEGT. This CDR3 has 12 residues.

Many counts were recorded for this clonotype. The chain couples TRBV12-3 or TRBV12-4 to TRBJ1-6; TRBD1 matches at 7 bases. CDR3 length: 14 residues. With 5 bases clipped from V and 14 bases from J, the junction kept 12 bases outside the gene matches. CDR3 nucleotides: TGTGCCAGCAGTCTCGGGACAGCCCGAGGGGCCCTCCACTTT. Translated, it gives CASSLGTARGALHF.

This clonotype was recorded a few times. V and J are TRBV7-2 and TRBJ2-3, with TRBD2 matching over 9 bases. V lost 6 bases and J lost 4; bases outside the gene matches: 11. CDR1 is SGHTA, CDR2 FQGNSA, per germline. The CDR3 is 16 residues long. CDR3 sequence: CASSLGASGTPDTQYF. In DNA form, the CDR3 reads TGTGCCAGCAGTCTAGGGGCTAGCGGGACTCCAGATACGCAGTATTTT.

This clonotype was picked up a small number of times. The CDR3 loop is CASSSAVPTYEQYF. The CDR3 DNA reads TGTGCCAGCAGTTCCGCAGTCCCCACCTACGAGCAGTACTTC. The chain couples TRBV28 to TRBJ2-7; D gene uncertain. Germline V gives CDR1 MDHEN, CDR2 SYDVKM. The CDR3 covers 14 residues. V gave up 4 bases and J gave up 2 bases, with 12 bases separating them. Drawing the rest from reference TRBV28 and TRBJ2-7, the complete variable domain is DVKVTQSSRYLVKRTGEKVFLECVQDMDHENMFWYRQDPGLGLRLIYFSYDVKMKEKGDIPEGYSVSREKKERFSLILESASTNQTSMYLCASSSAVPTYEQYFGPGTRLTVT.

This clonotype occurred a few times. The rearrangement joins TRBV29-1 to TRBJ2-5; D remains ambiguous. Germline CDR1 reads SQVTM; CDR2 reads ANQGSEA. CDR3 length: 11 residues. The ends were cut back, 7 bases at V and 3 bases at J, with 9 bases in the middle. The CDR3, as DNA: TGCAGCGGTAGGACGGAAGAGACCCAGTACTTC. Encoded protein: CSGRTEETQYF.

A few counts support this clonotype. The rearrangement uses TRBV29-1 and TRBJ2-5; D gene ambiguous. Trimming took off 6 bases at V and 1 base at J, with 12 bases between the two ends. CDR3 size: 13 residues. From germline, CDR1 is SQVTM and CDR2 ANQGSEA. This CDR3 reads CSVSRAIQETQYF. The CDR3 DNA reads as TGCAGCGTAAGCCGGGCAATCCAAGAGACCCAGTACTTC.

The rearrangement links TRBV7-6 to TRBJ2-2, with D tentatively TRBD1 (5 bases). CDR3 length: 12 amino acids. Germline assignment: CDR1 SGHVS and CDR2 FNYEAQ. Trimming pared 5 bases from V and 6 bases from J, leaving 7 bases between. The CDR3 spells CASSQGPGELFF. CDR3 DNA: TGTGCCAGCAGCCAGGGTCCCGGGGAGCTGTTTTTT.

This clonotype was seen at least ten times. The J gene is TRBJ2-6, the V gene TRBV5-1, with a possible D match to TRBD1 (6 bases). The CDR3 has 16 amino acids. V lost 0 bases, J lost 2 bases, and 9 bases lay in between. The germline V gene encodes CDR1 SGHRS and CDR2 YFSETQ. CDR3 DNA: TGCGCCAGCAGCTTGGTGGCAGGGGCTGGGGCCAACGTCCTGACTTTC. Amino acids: CASSLVAGAGANVLTF.

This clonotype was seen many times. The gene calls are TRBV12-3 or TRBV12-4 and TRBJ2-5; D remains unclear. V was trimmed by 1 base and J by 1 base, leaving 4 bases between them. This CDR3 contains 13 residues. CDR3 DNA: TGTGCCAGCAGTTTAGGTTTCCAAGAGACCCAGTACTTC. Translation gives CASSLGFQETQYF.

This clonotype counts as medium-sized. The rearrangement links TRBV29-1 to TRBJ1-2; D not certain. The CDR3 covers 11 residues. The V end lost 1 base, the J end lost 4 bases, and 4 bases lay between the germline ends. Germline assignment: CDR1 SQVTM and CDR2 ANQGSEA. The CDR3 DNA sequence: TGCAGCGTTGAAGTGGTCTATGGCTACACCTTC. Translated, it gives CSVEVVYGYTF.

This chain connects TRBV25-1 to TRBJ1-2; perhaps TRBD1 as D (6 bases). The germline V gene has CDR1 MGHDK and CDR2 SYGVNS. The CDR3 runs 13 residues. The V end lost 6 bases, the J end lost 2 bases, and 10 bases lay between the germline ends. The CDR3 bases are TGTGCCAGCAGCCGGGACATAAACTATGGCTACACCTTC. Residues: CASSRDINYGYTF.

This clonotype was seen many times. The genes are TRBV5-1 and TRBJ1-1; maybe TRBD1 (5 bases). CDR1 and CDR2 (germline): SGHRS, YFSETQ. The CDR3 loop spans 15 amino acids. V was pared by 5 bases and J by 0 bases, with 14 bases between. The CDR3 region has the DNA TGCGCCAGCAGTTATTCCGGGGCTATGAACACTGAAGCTTTCTTT. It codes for CASSYSGAMNTEAFF.

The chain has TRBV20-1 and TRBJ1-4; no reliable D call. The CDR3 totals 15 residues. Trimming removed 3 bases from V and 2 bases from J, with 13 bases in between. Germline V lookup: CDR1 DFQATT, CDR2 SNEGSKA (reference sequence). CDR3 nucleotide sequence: TGCAGTGCTAGCGGAGGAGGAGGGACTAATGAAAAACTGTTTTTT. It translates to CSASGGGGTNEKLFF.

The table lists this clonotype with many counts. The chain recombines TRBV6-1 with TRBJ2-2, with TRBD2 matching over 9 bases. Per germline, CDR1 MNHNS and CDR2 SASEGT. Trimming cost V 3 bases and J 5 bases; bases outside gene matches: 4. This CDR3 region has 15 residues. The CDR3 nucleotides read TGTGCCAGCAGTGAGAGCCTAGCGGGGACCGGGGAGCTGTTTTTT. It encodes CASSESLAGTGELFF.

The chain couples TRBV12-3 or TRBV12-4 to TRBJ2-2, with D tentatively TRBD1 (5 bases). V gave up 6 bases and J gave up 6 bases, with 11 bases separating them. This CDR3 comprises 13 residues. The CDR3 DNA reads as TGTGCCAGCAGAACACAGGACCCCGGGGAGCTGTTTTTT. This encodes CASRTQDPGELFF.